One sample yielded the 23 T cell receptor beta chains listed below, sequenced in a study of type 1 and type 2 diabetes patients. PCR was run on genomic DNA. A primer set of 30 forward and 13 reverse primers amplified the CDR3. TCRdb reprocessed the multiplex PCR reads via MiXCR and lists one record per CDR3 protein. Of more than 250,000 distinct CDR3 sequences listed, 40% to 50% were seen once; the top ten hold around 15%. What was sequenced was peripheral blood mononuclear cells (PBMCs). The receptor source for this set is a man between 18 and 35 years old with type 2 diabetes.

The genes are TRBV27 and TRBJ1-2, with D unresolved. Per the germline V gene, CDR1 is MNHEY and CDR2 is SMNVEV (reference sequence). This CDR3 contains 13 residues. V was clipped by 6 bases and J by 8 bases, with 16 bases between them. The CDR3: CASSQKQTDGYTF. DNA of the CDR3: TGTGCCAGCAGCCAGAAGCAGACGGACGGCTACACCTTC.

The chain is built from TRBV11-1 and TRBJ2-7; possibly TRBD1 or TRBD2 for D (5 bases each). The V end was cut by 5 bases, the J end by 5 bases, with 16 bases between. CDR1 is SGHAT, CDR2 FQDESV, per germline (reference sequence). The CDR3 length is 14 residues. The CDR3 here is CASSPNRDDNEQYF. CDR3 nucleotide sequence: TGTGCCAGCAGCCCAAACCGGGACGACAACGAGCAGTACTTC.

The table lists this clonotype with a count of one. V is TRBV14 and J is TRBJ2-5, with TRBD1 matching over 10 bases. The trim removed 5 bases at V and 5 bases at J, leaving 11 bases unmatched. The CDR3 has 16 residues. The germline V gene has CDR1 SGHDN and CDR2 FVKESK. For the CDR3, the DNA is TGTGCCAGCAGCTATTCCGGGACAGGGGAAGGCGAGACCCAGTACTTC. Protein sequence: CASSYSGTGEGETQYF.

This clonotype has just a few counts. J is TRBJ1-6 and V is TRBV7-2, with 8 bases aligning to TRBD1. Germline-derived CDR1 and CDR2 are SGHTA and FQGNSA. After removal of 6 bases from V and 9 bases from J, the junction contained 10 bases not matched to a gene. This CDR3 comprises 15 residues. The CDR3 loop is CASRQNQGAGSPLHF. For the CDR3, the DNA is TGTGCCAGCAGGCAAAATCAGGGGGCAGGTTCACCCCTCCACTTT.

The chain recombines TRBV19 with TRBJ1-5, with no clear D. Germline V gene lookup returns CDR1 LNHDA and CDR2 SQIVND (reference sequence). Deletions cut 8 bases from V and 4 bases from J, with 15 bases between. The CDR3 contains 14 residues. The CDR3 sequence: CASSFAGLNQPQHF. The CDR3 region has the DNA TGTGCCAGTTCGTTTGCGGGGTTGAATCAGCCCCAGCATTTT.

The CDR3 sequence is CASSLIDKYGYTF. The DNA of the CDR3 is TGCGCCAGCAGCTTGATCGACAAGTATGGCTACACCTTC. This chain joins TRBV5-1 and TRBJ1-2, with D unclear. Germline V gene lookup returns CDR1 SGHRS and CDR2 YFSETQ. Trimming removed 1 base at V and 5 bases at J, with 9 bases between. The length of the CDR3 is 13 residues.

Only a few counts were recorded for this clonotype. This chain connects TRBV7-2 to TRBJ2-3; TRBD1 aligns across 9 bases. The CDR3 is 13 amino acids. Per the germline V gene, CDR1 is SGHTA and CDR2 is FQGNSA. Trimming at V came to 5 bases and at J to 6 bases, leaving 3 bases not matched to a gene. The CDR3 coding sequence is TGTGCCAGCAGCCCACAGGGGGCTGATACGCAGTATTTT. Translated, it gives CASSPQGADTQYF.

The chain links TRBV12-3 or TRBV12-4 to TRBJ1-5; D remains unclear. The V end lost 6 bases, the J end lost 4 bases, and 7 bases lay between the germline ends. This CDR3 contains 12 residues. CDR3 amino acids: CASREPNQPQHF. For the CDR3, the DNA is TGTGCCAGCAGGGAACCAAATCAGCCCCAGCATTTT.

This chain uses TRBV13 with TRBJ2-7, with 7 positions matching TRBD1. Germline V gene sequence: CDR1 PRHDT, CDR2 FYEKMQ (reference sequence). The junction had 18 bases not matched to a gene; V was cut back by 4 bases and J by 3 bases. The CDR3 is 18 residues long. CDR3 coding DNA: TGTGCCAGCAGCTCAAGGGGGCGCGGAGGTGGGTTTCGCTACGAGCAGTACTTC. Protein product: CASSSRGRGGGFRYEQYF.

This clonotype was observed a few times. This chain uses TRBV5-1 with TRBJ2-1; the D gene is possibly TRBD1 (5 bases). This CDR3 region has 14 residues. The germline V gene has CDR1 SGHRS and CDR2 YFSETQ. The V end was cut by 5 bases, the J end by 10 bases, with 19 bases between. The chain's CDR3 is CASRFRLGVREQFF. CDR3 nucleotides: TGCGCCAGCAGATTTCGTTTAGGGGTTCGGGAGCAGTTCTTC.

The CDR3 DNA reads TGCAGCGTTGAAGACGGTTGGGCAGGGTTGAATGAGCAGTTCTTC. This gives the protein CSVEDGWAGLNEQFF. The chain uses TRBV29-1 and TRBJ2-1; D possibly corresponds to TRBD1 (5 bases). The CDR3 length is 15 residues. V was shortened by 0 bases and J by 7 bases, with 16 bases between the two germline ends. The germline V gene has CDR1 SQVTM and CDR2 ANQGSEA.

A few counts support this clonotype. V usage is TRBV29-1 and J usage is TRBJ1-1; the D is unclear. The CDR3 runs to 13 residues. From germline, CDR1 is SQVTM and CDR2 ANQGSEA. V was clipped by 4 bases and J by 0 bases, with 9 bases between them. Written as DNA, the CDR3 is TGCAGCGTTGTAGGGAACCTGAACACTGAAGCTTTCTTT. It is translated as CSVVGNLNTEAFF.

This clonotype was seen only once. The chain uses TRBV5-1 and TRBJ1-2; the match to TRBD1 covers 11 bases. The CDR3 totals 18 residues. Looked up from germline, CDR1 is SGHRS and CDR2 is YFSETQ. Unmatched junction bases numbered 16, after V lost 3 bases and J lost 6 bases. The chain's CDR3 is CASSSFPPAGTGGDGYTF. CDR3 nucleotides: TGCGCCAGCAGCTCGTTCCCGCCGGCGGGGACAGGGGGTGATGGCTACACCTTC. The variable domain in full, with the rest retrieved from reference TRBV5-1 and TRBJ1-2, is KAGVTQTPRYLIKTRGQQVTLSCSPISGHRSVSWYQQTPGQGLQFLFEYFSETQRNKGNFPGRFSGRQFSNSRSEMNVSTLELGDSALYLCASSSFPPAGTGGDGYTFGSGTRLTVV.

This clonotype was found a few times. The rearrangement joins TRBV19 to TRBJ2-2; D unclear. V was cut by 10 bases and J by 1 base, with 13 bases left in between. The CDR3 contains 14 residues. Germline V gene data show CDR1 as LNHDA and CDR2 as SQIVND (reference sequence). The CDR3 is CATLTPGNTGELFF. Written as DNA, the CDR3 is TGTGCCACCCTAACCCCGGGGAACACCGGGGAGCTGTTTTTT.

J is TRBJ1-1 and V is TRBV19; no definite D call. Germline loops: CDR1 LNHDA, CDR2 SQIVND (reference sequence). The CDR3 contains 12 residues. Trimming stripped 3 bases from V and 4 bases from J, with 6 bases between. The DNA of the CDR3 is TGTGCCAGTAGTATGGTCCGCACTGAAGCTTTCTTT. Its protein product is CASSMVRTEAFF.

This clonotype was recorded only once. V and J are TRBV7-3 and TRBJ1-2, with 11 bases fitting TRBD1. CDR1 and CDR2 (germline): SGHTA, FQGTGA. The CDR3 covers 13 residues. J was trimmed by 8 bases and V by 5 bases; bases with no gene match: 4. CDR3 in DNA: TGTGCCAGCAGCGCGGGACAGGGGGGCGGCTACACCTTC. This encodes CASSAGQGGGYTF.

The rearrangement joins TRBV30 to TRBJ2-3; D call uncertain. From germline, CDR1 is GTSNPN and CDR2 SVGIG (reference sequence). V gave up 8 bases and J gave up 1 base, with 16 bases separating them. CDR3 length: 14 residues. As DNA, the CDR3 is TGTGCCAGTAAGACTTACCTCCGCACAGATACGCAGTATTTT. Translation gives CASKTYLRTDTQYF.

The gene calls are TRBV12-3 or TRBV12-4 and TRBJ2-3; TRBD1 aligns across 8 bases. This CDR3 has 15 amino acids. Unmatched junction bases numbered 6, after V lost 1 base and J lost 6 bases. The CDR3 is CASSLVQGAWDTQYF. The CDR3, as DNA: TGTGCCAGCAGTTTAGTCCAGGGGGCTTGGGATACGCAGTATTTT.

V is TRBV5-1 and J is TRBJ2-5; 7 bases match TRBD2. V lost 2 bases and J lost 5; bases outside the gene matches: 12. This CDR3 is built from 16 residues. Germline values: CDR1 SGHRS, CDR2 YFSETQ. CDR3 in amino acids: CASSLSERGPSETQYF. The CDR3, as DNA: TGCGCCAGCAGCTTATCCGAGCGGGGACCTTCGGAGACCCAGTACTTC.

This rearrangement joins TRBV27 to TRBJ2-5; 7 bases are a match to TRBD2. The J call may be wrong; the DNA end is better matched by TRBJ2-1. CDR1 is MNHEY, CDR2 SMNVEV, per germline (reference sequence). There are 17 residues in the CDR3. DNA of the CDR3: TGTGCCAGCAGTTTAATTCACCCTCTAGCGGATAGAGATGAGCAGTTCTTC. This gives the protein CASSLIHPLADRDEQFF.

This sequence joins TRBV5-1 and TRBJ2-7; no definite D call. CDR3 length: 14 residues. Deletions cut 0 bases from V and 2 bases from J, with 9 bases between. In germline, CDR1 is SGHRS, CDR2 YFSETQ. CDR3 amino acids: CASSLVGNAYEQYF. The CDR3 DNA reads TGCGCCAGCAGCTTGGTAGGCAATGCCTACGAGCAGTACTTC.

The rearrangement joins TRBV6-2 or TRBV6-3 to TRBJ2-7, with D unclear. Germline CDR1 and CDR2: MNHEY and SVGEGT. V was shortened by 0 bases and J by 4 bases, with 10 bases between the two germline ends. This CDR3 region has 14 residues. The CDR3 protein is CASSYSFGLYEQYF. DNA for the CDR3: TGTGCCAGCAGTTACTCGTTTGGGCTGTACGAGCAGTACTTC.

The J gene is TRBJ2-7, the V gene TRBV6-6; the D is unclear. This CDR3 region has 12 residues. In germline, CDR1 is MNHNY, CDR2 SVGAGI (reference sequence). Trimming removed 9 bases from V and 3 bases from J, with 12 bases in between. The CDR3 loop is CASDGDRYEQYF. CDR3 nucleotides: TGTGCCAGTGACGGCGACCGCTACGAGCAGTACTTC.